The sequence of this T cell receptor (beta chain) was determined in a study of T cell responses to AZD1222 COVID-19 vaccine. Clones were read by immunoSEQ multiplex PCR, and TCRdb kept only the in-frame ones, dropping some. The sample lists about 170,000 clones, around 90% occurring once. As regards this clone: Its antigen is as yet unknown.

Broader study findings: Close to half of spike-specific TCRs reportedly recognize unmutated variant regions. Vaccine-associated CD4 TCRs spanned spike, dominant at 160-218 and 743-854.

This TCR was recovered from an adult who received the AZD1222 COVID-19 vaccine. The sequencing here drew on peripheral blood, taken 28 days after the second AZD1222 dose.

CDR3 region: CASSYQHRNQPQHF. CDR3 bases: TGTGCCAGCAGTTACCAACACCGCAATCAGCCCCAGCATTTT. J is TRBJ1-5 and V is TRBV6-2 or TRBV6-3, with unresolved D. This CDR3 is 14 amino acids long. Germline loops: CDR1 MNHEY, CDR2 SVGEGT. V was clipped by 2 bases and J by 2 bases, with 7 bases between them.